Below, 29 T cell receptor beta chains from the same sample are listed, as sequenced in a study of blood T cell repertoires in COVID-19. Assay used: immunoSEQ multiplex PCR; TCRdb lists only in-frame clones, some missing. The data contain 50,000 to 55,000 clones, more than 70% of them singletons. Sequencing was performed on peripheral blood. The receptors derive from an elderly woman with acute or convalescent COVID-19.

This chain uses TRBV5-4 with TRBJ1-1; D unresolved. V was pared by 0 bases and J by 0 bases, with 6 bases between. Germline CDR1 SGHNT, CDR2 YYREEE (reference sequence). The CDR3 is 14 residues long. CDR3 DNA sequence: TGTGCCAGCAGCTTGGCACAACTGAACACTGAAGCTTTCTTT. Translating gives CASSLAQLNTEAFF.

J is TRBJ2-3 and V is TRBV9, with a weak D call TRBD2 (6 bases). Germline CDR1 is SGDLS and CDR2 is YYNGEE. CDR3 length: 14 residues. The V and J ends lost 3 bases and 0 bases respectively, with 8 bases between them. The CDR3 DNA reads as TGTGCCAGCAGCGACGGGACTAGCACAGATACGCAGTATTTT. This encodes CASSDGTSTDTQYF.

This clone has a single count. The chain employs TRBV19 and TRBJ1-5; 7 nucleotides match TRBD1. This CDR3 has 14 residues. Unmatched junction bases numbered 11, after V lost 8 bases and J lost 7 bases. Per germline, CDR1 LNHDA and CDR2 SQIVND (reference sequence). The CDR3 sequence is CASEEDRVRQPQHF. The DNA for the CDR3 is TGTGCCAGTGAAGAAGACAGGGTTCGCCAGCCCCAGCATTTT. Combining the CDR3 with reference TRBV19 and TRBJ1-5 gives the whole variable domain DGGITQSPKYLFRKEGQNVTLSCEQNLNHDAMYWYRQDPGQGLRLIYYSQIVNDFQKGDIAEGYSVSREKKESFPLTVTSAQKNPTAFYLCASEEDRVRQPQHFGDGTRLSIL.

The chain couples TRBV28 to TRBJ1-2; 8 bases align to TRBD1. Trimming at V came to 6 bases and at J to 1 base, leaving 4 bases not matched to a gene. The CDR3 extends over 14 amino acids. Germline V gives CDR1 MDHEN, CDR2 SYDVKM. DNA of the CDR3: TGTGCCAGCAGAACGACAGGGGTTAACTATGGCTACACCTTC. Its translation: CASRTTGVNYGYTF.

CDR3 protein: CASIPSSGQETQYF. The CDR3 region has the DNA TGTGCCAGCATACCCTCGAGTGGCCAAGAGACCCAGTACTTC. The chain is built from TRBV7-8 and TRBJ2-5, with D hard to call. CDR3 size: 14 residues. CDR1 is SGHVS and CDR2 is FQNEAQ in the germline V gene. Trimming took off 7 bases at V and 1 base at J, with 13 bases between the two ends.

This clone has more than one count but fewer than ten. The chain carries TRBV7-8 and TRBJ2-7; the D gene is possibly TRBD2 (5 bases). Trimming took off 5 bases at V and 7 bases at J, with 15 bases between the two ends. Germline CDR1 reads SGHVS; CDR2 reads FQNEAQ. The CDR3 covers 13 residues. The CDR3 region is CASSVWAGWEQYV. In DNA form, the CDR3 reads TGTGCCAGCAGCGTATGGGCGGGTTGGGAGCAGTACGTC.

The chain has TRBV6-5 and TRBJ2-3; D is perhaps TRBD1 (6 bases). The germline V gene has CDR1 MNHEY and CDR2 SVGAGI. The V end was cut by 7 bases, the J end by 3 bases, with 11 bases between. This CDR3 comprises 13 residues. The CDR3 spells CASNGGRTDTQYF. In nucleotides, the CDR3 is TGTGCCAGCAATGGGGGCCGGACAGATACGCAGTATTTT.

The chain joins TRBV4-2 to TRBJ2-1; TRBD2 might be the D (6 bases). Germline assignment: CDR1 LGHNA and CDR2 YNFKEQ. The CDR3 is made up of 14 amino acids. V dropped 4 bases and J dropped 9 bases, with 16 bases sitting between them. CDR3 residues: CASSRRPSASEQFF. The CDR3 region has the DNA TGTGCCAGCAGCCGCCGCCCTAGCGCGAGTGAGCAGTTCTTC.

The chain uses TRBV28 and TRBJ1-1; no clear D. Between the trimmed V and J ends, which lost 5 bases and 11 bases, there was a span of 9 bases. Germline CDR1 and CDR2: MDHEN and SYDVKM. The CDR3 length is 10 residues. The CDR3 here is CASSAGMAFF. CDR3 bases: TGTGCCAGCAGTGCCGGGATGGCTTTCTTT.

The chain is built from TRBV11-3 and TRBJ1-2, with 7 bases that match TRBD1. Per germline, CDR1 SGHNT and CDR2 YENEEA. The length of the CDR3 is 16 residues. Trimming at V came to 4 bases and at J to 3 bases, leaving 11 bases not matched to a gene. CDR3 sequence (DNA): TGTGCCAGCAGCTACTTCGCCGGGACAGATCACTATGGCTACACCTTC. Translating gives CASSYFAGTDHYGYTF.

V and J are TRBV21-1 and TRBJ2-2; TRBD2 is taken as the D call from the table, unchecked against the DNA. TRBV21-1 is tagged as a pseudogene. CDR3 length: 18 residues. This CDR3 reads CASSKGWRAGPTTGELFF. The CDR3 DNA reads TGTGCCAGCAGCAAAGGTTGGCGGGCGGGGCCTACCACCGGGGAGCTGTTTTTT.

The table lists this clone with a few counts. The chain uses TRBV18 and TRBJ2-1; D might be TRBD2 (6 bases). Trimming removed 5 bases from V and 3 bases from J, with 14 bases in between. The germline gives CDR1 KGHSH, CDR2 LQKENI. The CDR3 length is 15 residues. CDR3 DNA: TGTGCCAGCTCATCGCGGGACGGATTCTACAATGAGCAGTTCTTC. Its protein product is CASSSRDGFYNEQFF.

The chain carries TRBV6-4 and TRBJ2-7; 15 nucleotides agree with TRBD2. CDR1 and CDR2 (germline): MRHNA, SNTAGT. The CDR3 is 18 residues long. J was trimmed by 1 base and V by 4 bases; bases with no gene match: 8. The CDR3 region has the DNA TGTGCCAGCAGTGCCTTCCCGGGACTAGCGGGAGGTTCCTACGAGCAGTACGTC. The encoded protein is CASSAFPGLAGGSYEQYV.

The genes are TRBV6-1 and TRBJ1-2; weak D call: TRBD1 (6 bases). Trimming stripped 1 base from V and 8 bases from J, with 11 bases between. In germline, CDR1 is MNHNS, CDR2 SASEGT. CDR3 length: 13 amino acids. The chain's CDR3 is CASSEGGRDGYTF. In nucleotides, the CDR3 is TGTGCCAGCAGTGAAGGGGGGCGCGACGGCTACACCTTC.

The chain links TRBV7-9 to TRBJ2-3; 12 bases fit TRBD2. From germline, CDR1 is SEHNR and CDR2 FQNEAQ (reference sequence). After removal of 4 bases from V and 4 bases from J, the junction contained 6 bases not matched to a gene. This CDR3 is 16 amino acids long. CDR3 protein: CASSSLTSGSADTQYF. CDR3 bases: TGTGCCAGCAGCTCCCTGACTAGCGGGAGTGCAGATACGCAGTATTTT.

The rearrangement links TRBV19 to TRBJ2-3; TRBD1 aligns across 9 bases. With V trimmed by 6 bases and J by 4 bases, 5 bases remained unmatched. Germline V gives CDR1 LNHDA, CDR2 SQIVND (reference sequence). CDR3 length equals 14 residues. Here the CDR3 DNA reads TGTGCCAGTAGCCCACAGGGGGCGTCAGATACGCAGTATTTT. It yields the protein CASSPQGASDTQYF.

The V gene is TRBV18, the J gene TRBJ1-1; 8 nucleotides match TRBD1. The CDR3 extends over 15 amino acids. The ends lost 6 bases at V and 1 base at J; junction bases unmatched: 7. Germline loops: CDR1 KGHSH, CDR2 LQKENI. In DNA form, the CDR3 reads TGTGCCAGCTCGGGACAGGAACTAGCGAACACTGAAGCTTTCTTT. The encoded protein is CASSGQELANTEAFF.

The V and J genes are TRBV12-5 and TRBJ2-1; 10 nucleotides line up with TRBD2. Germline trimming cut 0 bases from V and 8 bases from J; bases unmatched to any gene: 4. The CDR3 is 15 amino acids. The germline V gene has CDR1 LGHNT and CDR2 FRNRAP. The CDR3 DNA is TGTGCTAGTGGTTTGGTACTAGCGGGGCCCGATGAGCAGTTCTTC. It codes for CASGLVLAGPDEQFF.

The chain uses TRBV6-5 and TRBJ2-1, with a weak D call TRBD2 (6 bases). The V gene lost 6 bases and the J gene lost 7 bases, with 19 bases spanning the gap. This CDR3 contains 15 residues. The germline CDR1 and CDR2 sequences are MNHEY and SVGAGI. The CDR3 protein is CASRGPGLELNEQFF. The CDR3 bases are TGTGCCAGCAGGGGCCCGGGACTGGAGTTGAATGAGCAGTTCTTC.

The J gene is TRBJ1-5, the V gene TRBV18; TRBD1 might be the D (5 bases). Between the trimmed V and J ends, which lost 3 bases and 11 bases, there was a span of 17 bases. The CDR3 extends over 14 amino acids. Looked up from germline, CDR1 is KGHSH and CDR2 is LQKENI. The CDR3 DNA reads TGTGCCAGCTCACCCGGACAAGGATCCAAGTCCCAGCATTTT. This sequence encodes CASSPGQGSKSQHF.

The chain uses TRBV6-1 and TRBJ1-4, with D hard to call. In germline, CDR1 is MNHNS, CDR2 SASEGT. Trimming removed 0 bases at V and 5 bases at J, with 10 bases between. The CDR3 is 15 amino acids. CDR3 amino acids: CASSEAQSFNEKLFF. CDR3 sequence (DNA): TGTGCCAGCAGTGAAGCACAGTCATTCAATGAAAAACTGTTTTTT.

The rearrangement links TRBV28 to TRBJ1-5; 7 bases align to TRBD1. Germline CDR1 is MDHEN and CDR2 is SYDVKM. There are 13 residues in the CDR3. J was trimmed by 3 bases and V by 8 bases; bases with no gene match: 4. The CDR3 nucleotides are TGTGCCAGCGTACAGGGGATCAATCAGCCCCAGCATTTT. This sequence encodes CASVQGINQPQHF.

In nucleotides, the CDR3 is TGTGCCAGTTTATTCACAGGGTTAAACTATGGCTACACCTTC. Translation: CASLFTGLNYGYTF. This chain connects TRBV19 to TRBJ1-2; a weak D match, TRBD1 (6 bases). V lost 8 bases and J lost 2, with 15 bases in between. CDR3 length equals 14 residues. Per germline, CDR1 LNHDA and CDR2 SQIVND (reference sequence). Looking up the rest from reference TRBV19 and TRBJ1-2 gives the full variable domain: DGGITQSPKYLFRKEGQNVTLSCEQNLNHDAMYWYRQDPGQGLRLIYYSQIVNDFQKGDIAEGYSVSREKKESFPLTVTSAQKNPTAFYLCASLFTGLNYGYTFGSGTRLTVV.

This clone was seen a few times. This sequence joins TRBV3-1 (or the pseudogene TRBV3-2) and TRBJ2-1; 10 nucleotides line up with TRBD2. V dropped 1 base and J dropped 5; count of bases not matched to a gene: 5. CDR3 length: 16 residues. CDR1 and CDR2 from the germline V gene are LGHDT and YNNKEL (reference sequence). The CDR3 sequence is CASSQVLLAGDNEQFF. The DNA of the CDR3 is TGTGCCAGCAGCCAAGTCCTTCTAGCGGGAGACAATGAGCAGTTCTTC.

V usage is TRBV20-1 and J usage is TRBJ2-1; D possibly corresponds to TRBD1 (5 bases). The CDR3 is made up of 11 amino acids. V lost 2 bases and J 7 bases, leaving 6 bases between the germline ends. Germline V gene sequence: CDR1 DFQATT, CDR2 SNEGSKA (reference sequence). CDR3 sequence: CSARQGNEQFF. CDR3 DNA sequence: TGCAGTGCTAGACAGGGTAATGAGCAGTTCTTC.

In its sample, this clone was seen once. The chain joins TRBV11-3 to TRBJ2-5; 9 bases agree with TRBD2. Trimming at V came to 2 bases and at J to 1 base, leaving 2 bases not matched to a gene. Germline V gene sequence: CDR1 SGHNT, CDR2 YENEEA. The CDR3 contains 15 residues. The DNA for the CDR3 is TGTGCCAGCAGCTTACTAGCGGGGACCCAAGAGACCCAGTACTTC. Protein sequence: CASSLLAGTQETQYF.

The chain joins TRBV7-3 to TRBJ2-7; no clear D gene. V was clipped by 3 bases and J by 0 bases, with 9 bases between them. The CDR3 spans 14 residues. The V gene's germline CDR1 is SGHTA and CDR2 FQGTGA. The CDR3: CASSFEALSYEQYF. CDR3 DNA sequence: TGTGCCAGCAGCTTCGAGGCCCTCTCCTACGAGCAGTACTTC. The whole variable domain, filled in from reference TRBV7-3 and TRBJ2-7, reads GAGVSQTPSNKVTEKGKYVELRCDPISGHTALYWYRQSLGQGPEFLIYFQGTGAADDSGLPNDRFFAVRPEGSVSTLKIQRTERGDSAVYLCASSFEALSYEQYFGPGTRLTVT.

This clone was seen just once. The chain uses TRBV5-1 and TRBJ1-3, with 9 nucleotides matching TRBD1. Losses at the gene ends were 2 bases for V and 6 bases for J; bases not matched to a gene: 9. This CDR3 region has 16 residues. CDR1 is SGHRS and CDR2 is YFSETQ in the germline V gene. The CDR3 DNA reads TGCGCCAGCAGCTTTGCCTCGGGACAGGGTAAAAACACCATATATTTT. This codes for CASSFASGQGKNTIYF.

The J gene is TRBJ2-3, the V gene TRBV28, with 10 bases identical to TRBD1. Germline lookup yields CDR1 MDHEN and CDR2 SYDVKM. The CDR3 covers 15 residues. The junction had 3 bases not matched to a gene; V was cut back by 3 bases and J by 3 bases. CDR3 in amino acids: CASSFDRGLTDTQYF. The CDR3 nucleotides are TGTGCCAGCAGTTTCGACAGGGGGCTGACAGATACGCAGTATTTT.